The 20 T cell receptor beta chains given below trace back to one sample, sequenced in a study of cytomegalovirus exposure and HLA in healthy donors. Primers for the PCR totalled 60 Vbeta and 13 Jbeta. Sequenced by immunoSEQ multiplex PCR; TCRdb stores in-frame clones only, minus some. The profile shows about 43,000 clones, approximately 47% of them singletons. Sequencing was performed on PBMCs. These receptors all stem from a man aged 60 to 75 in good health and CMV-seronegative.

The chain joins TRBV12-5 to TRBJ2-7, with 7 bases matching TRBD1. CDR1 is LGHNT, CDR2 FRNRAP, per germline. Trimming cost V 6 bases and J 0 bases; bases outside gene matches: 5. This CDR3 is 14 amino acids long. The CDR3 loop reads CASGQGESSYEQYF. CDR3 coding DNA: TGTGCTAGTGGCCAGGGGGAGAGCTCCTACGAGCAGTACTTC.

In this sample, this clone turned up a few times. V is TRBV5-4 and J is TRBJ1-5; no definite D call. Germline CDR1 reads SGHNT; CDR2 reads YYREEE (reference sequence). This CDR3 region has 15 residues. Trimming took off 5 bases at V and 0 bases at J, with 12 bases between the two ends. The CDR3 here is CASSAGLDSNQPQHF. CDR3 sequence (DNA): TGTGCCAGCAGTGCTGGACTCGATAGCAATCAGCCCCAGCATTTT.

This clone occurred once. V gene TRBV15 combines with J gene TRBJ2-7; D may be TRBD1 (6 bases). This CDR3 has 15 residues. The V and J ends lost 4 bases and 1 base respectively, with 14 bases between them. The V gene's germline CDR1 is LNHNV and CDR2 YYDKDF (reference sequence). The CDR3 protein is CATSTGGRGSYEQYF. The CDR3 DNA reads TGTGCCACCAGCACCGGAGGCAGGGGTTCCTACGAGCAGTACTTC. The complete variable domain, with remaining parts taken from reference TRBV15 and TRBJ2-7, reads DAMVIQNPRYQVTQFGKPVTLSCSQTLNHNVMYWYQQKSSQAPKLLFHYYDKDFNNEADTPDNFQSRRPNTSFCFLDIRSPGLGDTAMYLCATSTGGRGSYEQYFGPGTRLTVT.

V gene TRBV29-1 combines with J gene TRBJ2-7, with 11 nucleotides matching TRBD1. Per germline, CDR1 SQVTM and CDR2 ANQGSEA. The CDR3 length is 14 residues. V was pared by 0 bases and J by 3 bases, with 1 base of the junction left unmatched. CDR3 protein: CSVEDGTGGYEQYF. The CDR3 DNA follows: TGCAGCGTTGAAGATGGGACAGGGGGCTACGAGCAGTACTTC.

The CDR3 here is CSVTPTSGSVNEQYF. CDR3 in DNA: TGCAGCGTTACCCCGACTAGCGGGAGCGTCAACGAGCAGTACTTC. J is TRBJ2-7 and V is TRBV29-1; 12 bases match TRBD2. CDR1 and CDR2 from the germline V gene are SQVTM and ANQGSEA. J was trimmed by 5 bases and V by 5 bases; bases with no gene match: 10. CDR3 length equals 15 residues.

This clone turned up a few times. The chain carries TRBV10-3 and TRBJ1-5; TRBD1 agrees at 8 bases. V lost 5 bases, J lost 3 bases, and 9 bases stayed unmatched. Germline CDR1 is ENHRY and CDR2 is SYGVKD. The CDR3 runs to 16 residues. The CDR3 DNA reads as TGTGCCATCAGTCCCGACAGGGGATTTCCCAATCAGCCCCAGCATTTT. Translated, it gives CAISPDRGFPNQPQHF.

This clone was counted between two and nine times. The genes are TRBV28 and TRBJ2-7; 12 positions match TRBD2. Trimming at V came to 6 bases and at J to 7 bases, leaving 19 bases not matched to a gene. Germline V gene lookup returns CDR1 MDHEN and CDR2 SYDVKM. There are 18 residues in the CDR3. The CDR3 protein is CASSLSSGRGVSYREQYF. CDR3 bases: TGTGCCAGCAGCCTATCTAGCGGGAGGGGGGTATCCTACCGGGAGCAGTACTTC.

This clone was seen only a few times. This chain links TRBV5-1 with TRBJ1-1, with 7 bases identical to TRBD1. V lost 2 bases to trimming and J lost 10 bases; unmatched junction nucleotides: 8. The V gene's germline CDR1 is SGHRS and CDR2 YFSETQ. CDR3 length: 13 amino acids. The CDR3 DNA reads TGCGCCAGCAGCTTTGCCCGGGACAGCGGAGCTTTCTTT. This codes for CASSFARDSGAFF.

The chain carries TRBV5-6 and TRBJ2-5; no clear D. CDR3 length: 12 amino acids. V lost 5 bases, J lost 5 bases, and 10 bases lay in between. Germline V gives CDR1 SGHDT, CDR2 YYEEEE. The CDR3 DNA follows: TGTGCCAGCAGTTCCAGGTGGGAGACCCAGTACTTC. This translates into CASSSRWETQYF. Full variable domain (rest looked up from reference TRBV5-6 and TRBJ2-5): DAGVTQSPTHLIKTRGQQVTLRCSPKSGHDTVSWYQQALGQGPQFIFQYYEEEERQRGNFPDRFSGHQFPNYSSELNVNALLLGDSALYLCASSSRWETQYFGPGTRLLVL.

V and J are TRBV11-2 and TRBJ2-7, with 11 bases identical to TRBD2. Looked up from germline, CDR1 is SGHAT and CDR2 is FQNNGV. There are 14 residues in the CDR3. With 4 bases clipped from V and 2 bases from J, the junction kept 1 base outside the gene matches. The CDR3 bases are TGTGCCAGCAGCTGGGGACTAGCGGCCTACGAGCAGTACTTC. This encodes CASSWGLAAYEQYF.

This sequence joins TRBV4-2 and TRBJ2-1; 9 positions match TRBD2. Germline assignment: CDR1 LGHNA and CDR2 YNFKEQ. This CDR3 has 15 residues. V dropped 0 bases and J dropped 3; count of bases not matched to a gene: 0. CDR3 sequence (DNA): TGTGCCAGCAGCCAAGATAGCGGGAGCTACAATGAGCAGTTCTTC. This sequence encodes CASSQDSGSYNEQFF.

This chain uses TRBV10-1 with TRBJ2-7; D gene ambiguous. Trimming stripped 0 bases from V and 5 bases from J, with 5 bases between. This CDR3 is built from 12 residues. CDR1 is WNHNN, CDR2 SYGVQD, per germline (reference sequence). CDR3 nucleotides: TGCGCCAGCAGTGAGTCGCGGAACGAGCAGTACTTC. Residues: CASSESRNEQYF.

The chain joins TRBV7-2 to TRBJ2-7; 10 bases line up with TRBD1. CDR1 and CDR2 (germline): SGHTA, FQGNSA. The CDR3 totals 15 residues. V shed 4 bases and J 7 bases; nucleotides not matched to a gene: 10. This chain's CDR3 is CASSSSTGGSGEQYF. DNA for the CDR3: TGTGCCAGCAGCTCGTCGACAGGGGGCTCCGGGGAGCAGTACTTC.

This clone was seen only a few times. V is TRBV28 and J is TRBJ1-2; the D gene is possibly TRBD1 (5 bases). CDR1 is MDHEN and CDR2 is SYDVKM in the germline V gene. V lost 2 bases and J lost 4, with 11 bases in between. The CDR3 has 14 residues. The CDR3: CASSLVQASYGYTF. The CDR3 bases are TGTGCCAGCAGTTTAGTACAGGCGTCCTATGGCTACACCTTC.

This chain uses TRBV29-1 with TRBJ2-7, with TRBD1 identical over 8 bases. The V gene's germline CDR1 is SQVTM and CDR2 ANQGSEA. J lost 7 bases, V lost 4 bases, and 12 bases had no gene match. CDR3 length: 14 residues. Here the CDR3 DNA reads TGCAGCGTTGTGGCTTCCGGGACAGGTTGGGAGCAGTACTTC. This encodes CSVVASGTGWEQYF.

The J gene is TRBJ1-4, the V gene TRBV9, with no clear D. V lost 4 bases and J lost 7, with 14 bases in between. Germline assignment: CDR1 SGDLS and CDR2 YYNGEE. The CDR3 contains 14 residues. DNA for the CDR3: TGTGCCAGCAGCTTAACGGGAGGAGGTGAAAAACTGTTTTTT. Its protein is CASSLTGGGEKLFF.

The V call is TRBV10-1, the J call TRBJ1-1; maybe TRBD1 (5 bases). Trimming cost V 7 bases and J 4 bases, with 13 bases left between them. Germline assignment: CDR1 WNHNN and CDR2 SYGVQD (reference sequence). This CDR3 comprises 13 residues. CDR3 bases: TGCGCCAGCACTGAACGGGGGGGCACTGAAGCTTTCTTT. This encodes CASTERGGTEAFF.

The gene calls are TRBV9 and TRBJ2-7; 9 nucleotides match TRBD1. Trimming at V came to 4 bases and at J to 4 bases, leaving 9 bases not matched to a gene. Germline loops: CDR1 SGDLS, CDR2 YYNGEE. CDR3 size: 15 residues. Here the CDR3 reads CASSLGGTGQYEQYF. The DNA of the CDR3 is TGTGCCAGCAGCTTGGGTGGGACAGGGCAATACGAGCAGTACTTC.

This clone showed up just a few times. The V gene is TRBV2, the J gene TRBJ1-1; D is unresolved. Between the trimmed V and J ends, which lost 9 bases and 0 bases, there was a span of 14 bases. Germline lookup yields CDR1 SNHLY and CDR2 FYNNEI. The CDR3 extends over 14 amino acids. The DNA of the CDR3 is TGTGCCAGAGAGGACTCGGAGATGAACACTGAAGCTTTCTTT. It is translated as CAREDSEMNTEAFF.

The CDR3: CASSLPRTGRYEQYF. The DNA of the CDR3 is TGTGCCAGCAGCTTACCCAGGACAGGGAGGTACGAGCAGTACTTC. The chain combines TRBV7-8 with TRBJ2-7; 8 bases line up with TRBD1. J lost 4 bases, V lost 2 bases, and 7 bases had no gene match. Germline-derived CDR1 and CDR2 are SGHVS and FQNEAQ. This CDR3 spans 15 amino acids.